This entry lists 20 T cell receptor beta chains sequenced from one sample in a study of T cell changes during pregnancy in multiple sclerosis. Generated by immunoSEQ multiplex PCR, the TCRdb table keeps only in-frame clones and is missing some. The sample holds around 96,000 clones, approximately 95% seen once. Sequenced material: peripheral blood, taken after pregnancy. These receptors came from a female donor in good health, enrolled as a control in a pregnancy study.

V and J are TRBV19 and TRBJ2-1; possible D gene TRBD1, 5 bases. The CDR3 length is 16 residues. CDR1 LNHDA and CDR2 SQIVND come from the germline V gene (reference sequence). Trimming took 3 bases from V and 0 from J, leaving 12 bases between them. For the CDR3, the DNA is TGTGCCAGTAGTATTTCAGGGCTAAGCTCCTACAATGAGCAGTTCTTC. Translating gives CASSISGLSSYNEQFF.

The gene calls are TRBV27 and TRBJ2-5; D uncertain. Trimming left V 5 bases short and J 6 bases short, with 10 bases between. This CDR3 contains 12 residues. Germline-derived CDR1 and CDR2 are MNHEY and SMNVEV (reference sequence). For the CDR3, the DNA is TGTGCCAGCAGTCAAGGCAGGAAGACCCAGTACTTC. Residues: CASSQGRKTQYF.

The V gene is TRBV28, the J gene TRBJ2-3; 8 nucleotides align to TRBD1. The CDR3 is 16 residues long. J was trimmed by 2 bases and V by 7 bases; bases with no gene match: 11. Germline assignment: CDR1 MDHEN and CDR2 SYDVKM. CDR3: CASTHQRQGNTDTQYF. As DNA, the CDR3 is TGTGCCAGCACCCATCAGAGACAGGGGAACACAGATACGCAGTATTTT.

The chain's CDR3 is CASSLARGDTQYF. Written as DNA, the CDR3 is TGTGCCAGCAGCTTGGCCCGGGGAGATACGCAGTATTTT. The genes are TRBV5-4 and TRBJ2-3; a possible D gene is TRBD2 (5 bases). V was cut by 0 bases and J by 5 bases, with 7 bases left in between. Germline lookup yields CDR1 SGHNT and CDR2 YYREEE (reference sequence). This CDR3 comprises 13 residues.

The chain is built from TRBV27 and TRBJ2-1; tentatively, D is TRBD1 (6 bases). With 6 bases removed from V and 16 bases from J, the gap between germline ends came to 16 bases. CDR3 length equals 11 residues. From germline, CDR1 is MNHEY and CDR2 SMNVEV (reference sequence). CDR3 sequence: CASSSGQWLFF. CDR3 sequence (DNA): TGTGCCAGCAGCTCGGGACAATGGCTTTTCTTC.

V gene TRBV7-8 combines with J gene TRBJ1-2; a possible D gene is TRBD1 (6 bases). Germline CDR1 and CDR2: SGHVS and FQNEAQ. V was pared by 2 bases and J by 6 bases, with 13 bases between. There are 14 residues in the CDR3. CDR3 region: CASSLRTGWDGYTF. The CDR3 DNA sequence: TGTGCCAGCAGCTTAAGAACAGGGTGGGATGGCTACACCTTC.

The chain uses TRBV19 and TRBJ2-7, with a weak D call TRBD1 (6 bases). Trimming took off 4 bases at V and 3 bases at J, with 16 bases between the two ends. The CDR3 covers 15 residues. Per germline, CDR1 LNHDA and CDR2 SQIVND (reference sequence). CDR3 DNA: TGTGCCAGTAGTACACTACCGGGACAAGTCTACGAGCAGTACTTC. Amino acid sequence: CASSTLPGQVYEQYF.

V usage is TRBV28 and J usage is TRBJ2-5; 7 bases fit TRBD2. The germline gives CDR1 MDHEN, CDR2 SYDVKM. V trimming: 1 base; J trimming: 4 bases; junction bases outside the gene matches: 9. This CDR3 has 16 amino acids. The CDR3 sequence: CASSLSLIGRGETQYF. CDR3 sequence (DNA): TGTGCCAGCAGTTTATCCCTCATTGGGAGGGGAGAGACCCAGTACTTC. The full variable domain, completed using reference TRBV28 and TRBJ2-5, is DVKVTQSSRYLVKRTGEKVFLECVQDMDHENMFWYRQDPGLGLRLIYFSYDVKMKEKGDIPEGYSVSREKKERFSLILESASTNQTSMYLCASSLSLIGRGETQYFGPGTRLLVL.

The V gene is TRBV7-2, the J gene TRBJ2-3; 10 bases fit TRBD1. V was pared by 5 bases and J by 2 bases, with 7 bases of the junction left unmatched. The CDR3 is 16 amino acids. Looked up from germline, CDR1 is SGHTA and CDR2 is FQGNSA. The CDR3 sequence: CASSGRGQGITDTQYF. The CDR3 region has the DNA TGTGCCAGCAGCGGCCGGGGACAGGGGATCACAGATACGCAGTATTTT.

The rearrangement uses TRBV7-6 and TRBJ2-5, with 7 bases identical to TRBD2. The ends lost 1 base at V and 5 bases at J; junction bases unmatched: 10. Germline V gives CDR1 SGHVS, CDR2 FNYEAQ. This CDR3 spans 16 amino acids. The CDR3 loop is CASSLVGGEGRETQYF. The CDR3 DNA reads as TGTGCCAGCAGCTTAGTAGGAGGGGAGGGCCGTGAGACCCAGTACTTC. The full variable domain, completed using reference TRBV7-6 and TRBJ2-5, is GAGVSQSPRYKVTKRGQDVALRCDPISGHVSLYWYRQALGQGPEFLTYFNYEAQQDKSGLPNDRFSAERPEGSISTLTIQRTEQRDSAMYRCASSLVGGEGRETQYFGPGTRLLVL.

The chain joins TRBV7-9 to TRBJ2-7, with D possibly being TRBD1 (6 bases). Germline V gene sequence: CDR1 SEHNR, CDR2 FQNEAQ (reference sequence). This CDR3 region has 18 residues. Trimming pared 0 bases from V and 5 bases from J, leaving 23 bases between. The DNA for the CDR3 is TGTGCCAGCAGCTTAGCGGGGGTCCGCAGGGCAGGGGACCACGAGCAGTACTTC. This encodes CASSLAGVRRAGDHEQYF. The whole variable domain, remainder taken from reference TRBV7-9 and TRBJ2-7, is DTGVSQNPRHKITKRGQNVTFRCDPISEHNRLYWYRQTLGQGPEFLTYFQNEAQLEKSRLLSDRFSAERPKGSFSTLEIQRTEQGDSAMYLCASSLAGVRRAGDHEQYFGPGTRLTVT.

The chain has TRBV28 and TRBJ1-1; a weak D match, TRBD1 (6 bases). Trimming pared 8 bases from V and 0 bases from J, leaving 10 bases between. CDR3 length equals 13 residues. Germline V CDR1 and CDR2: MDHEN, SYDVKM. DNA of the CDR3: TGTGCCAGCTGGACAGAATTGAACACTGAAGCTTTCTTT. Translating it yields CASWTELNTEAFF.

This clone is a singleton in its sample. The V gene is TRBV19, the J gene TRBJ1-1; 7 bases are shared with TRBD1. Trimming at V came to 5 bases and at J to 6 bases, leaving 9 bases not matched to a gene. CDR1 is LNHDA, CDR2 SQIVND, per germline (reference sequence). The CDR3 spans 14 residues. CDR3 in DNA: TGTGCCAGTAGTCGTCGACAGGGTATAGCTGAAGCTTTCTTT. Its translation: CASSRRQGIAEAFF.

The J gene is TRBJ2-1, the V gene TRBV14; TRBD2 is a possible D gene (7 bases). In germline, CDR1 is SGHDN, CDR2 FVKESK. The ends were cut back, 4 bases at V and 6 bases at J, with 16 bases in the middle. The length of the CDR3 is 15 residues. The CDR3 sequence is CASSPIEGEGNEQFF. The DNA for the CDR3 is TGTGCCAGCAGCCCTATCGAGGGGGAGGGCAATGAGCAGTTCTTC. The full variable domain, with the rest looked up from reference TRBV14 and TRBJ2-1, is EAGVTQFPSHSVIEKGQTVTLRCDPISGHDNLYWYRRVMGKEIKFLLHFVKESKQDESGMPNNRFLAERTGGTYSTLKVQPAELEDSGVYFCASSPIEGEGNEQFFGPGTRLTVL.

The gene calls are TRBV5-1 and TRBJ2-1, with 7 positions matching TRBD2. The CDR3 has 17 amino acids. Germline-derived CDR1 and CDR2 are SGHRS and YFSETQ. J was trimmed by 2 bases and V by 4 bases; bases with no gene match: 12. CDR3 DNA sequence: TGCGCCAGCAGCCACCTCGTTGGAGCGGGACCCTACAATGAGCAGTTCTTC. Protein sequence: CASSHLVGAGPYNEQFF.

The V and J genes are TRBV28 and TRBJ2-3, with D possibly TRBD1 on 5 matching bases. Trimming pared 3 bases from V and 6 bases from J, leaving 13 bases between. The CDR3 loop spans 14 amino acids. Germline CDR1 MDHEN, CDR2 SYDVKM. The CDR3 region has the DNA TGTGCCAGCAGTTTGGGGCGGCTCGAGGATACGCAGTATTTT. This encodes CASSLGRLEDTQYF.

The chain links TRBV15 to TRBJ1-1; D gene ambiguous. Trimming took off 0 bases at V and 1 base at J, with 6 bases between the two ends. Per germline, CDR1 LNHNV and CDR2 YYDKDF (reference sequence). This CDR3 has 14 residues. Here the CDR3 reads CATSRDKPNTEAFF. The CDR3, as DNA: TGTGCCACCAGCAGAGATAAGCCGAACACTGAAGCTTTCTTT.

This chain joins TRBV5-5 and TRBJ2-1; D possibly corresponds to TRBD1 (5 bases). The CDR3 consists of 15 residues. Germline-derived CDR1 and CDR2 are SGHKS and YYEKEE (reference sequence). Trimming took off 4 bases at V and 0 bases at J, with 11 bases between the two ends. This CDR3 reads CASSPTAPSYNEQFF. DNA for the CDR3: TGTGCCAGCAGCCCGACAGCCCCCTCCTACAATGAGCAGTTCTTC.

The CDR3 nucleotides are TGTGCCAGTAGTATCACAGCTACAGATACGCAGTATTTT. Protein sequence: CASSITATDTQYF. This sequence joins TRBV19 and TRBJ2-3; D is undetermined. Trimming removed 3 bases at V and 3 bases at J, with 7 bases between. CDR3 size: 13 residues. Germline V CDR1 and CDR2: LNHDA, SQIVND (reference sequence). Variable domain in full (rest from reference TRBV19 and TRBJ2-3): DGGITQSPKYLFRKEGQNVTLSCEQNLNHDAMYWYRQDPGQGLRLIYYSQIVNDFQKGDIAEGYSVSREKKESFPLTVTSAQKNPTAFYLCASSITATDTQYFGPGTRLTVL.

The chain employs TRBV28 and TRBJ2-3, with a possible D match to TRBD2 (5 bases). The germline gives CDR1 MDHEN, CDR2 SYDVKM. This CDR3 region has 15 residues. The ends were cut back, 3 bases at V and 0 bases at J, with 10 bases in the middle. The CDR3: CASSLEATSTDTQYF. In DNA, the CDR3 is TGTGCCAGCAGTTTGGAGGCAACTAGCACAGATACGCAGTATTTT.